A single sample is the source of the 17 T cell receptor beta chains below, sequenced in a study of beta chain features in type 1 diabetes. Expressed TCRB transcripts were sequenced because the entire RNA isolate underwent reverse transcription. TCRdb keeps only in-frame clones here, not all; method: immunoSEQ multiplex PCR. The sample has 350,000 to 400,000 clones, roughly 16% seen once. Sequencing input: naive CD4+ T cells from blood. The receptors come from a woman in her late teens or twenties in good health.

There are a few counts of this clone. The chain carries TRBV18 and TRBJ2-6, with 7 bases aligning to TRBD1. The CDR3 is 17 amino acids. Losses at the gene ends were 6 bases for V and 1 base for J; bases not matched to a gene: 9. In germline, CDR1 is KGHSH, CDR2 LQKENI. The CDR3 sequence: CASSTGQRGSGANVLTF. CDR3 bases: TGTGCCAGCTCTACGGGACAGAGGGGGTCTGGGGCCAACGTCCTGACTTTC.

The chain is built from TRBV30 and TRBJ1-3; no definite D call. Germline lookup yields CDR1 GTSNPN and CDR2 SVGIG (reference sequence). This CDR3 spans 14 amino acids. Trimming removed 5 bases from V and 0 bases from J, with 11 bases in between. CDR3 region: CAWHDVSSGNTIYF. CDR3 DNA sequence: TGTGCCTGGCATGATGTGAGCTCTGGAAACACCATATATTTT.

The J gene is TRBJ2-3, the V gene TRBV30; the match to TRBD2 covers 8 bases. Germline V gene lookup returns CDR1 GTSNPN and CDR2 SVGIG (reference sequence). The CDR3 is made up of 17 amino acids. Unmatched junction bases numbered 12, after V lost 2 bases and J lost 2 bases. This chain's CDR3 is CAWSSYGALAVTDTQYF. The CDR3 DNA follows: TGTGCCTGGAGTTCATATGGGGCACTAGCGGTCACAGATACGCAGTATTTT.

This clone was seen a few times. The gene calls are TRBV4-2 and TRBJ1-2, with D maybe TRBD1 (6 bases). CDR3 length: 16 residues. V lost 1 base, J lost 7 bases, and 19 bases lay in between. Germline CDR1 reads LGHNA; CDR2 reads YNFKEQ. CDR3 amino acids: CASSQVGARGDSGYTF. The CDR3, as DNA: TGTGCCAGCAGCCAAGTCGGGGCCAGGGGTGATAGTGGCTACACCTTC.

The CDR3 loop is CASSLPSDEQFF. The CDR3 nucleotides are TGCGCCAGCAGCTTGCCGAGCGACGAGCAGTTCTTC. This chain links TRBV5-1 with TRBJ2-1; D call uncertain. The V and J ends lost 1 base and 10 bases respectively, with 9 bases between them. CDR1 and CDR2 from the germline V gene are SGHRS and YFSETQ. The CDR3 consists of 12 residues.

The gene calls are TRBV15 and TRBJ2-7; a possible D gene is TRBD2 (5 bases). Per germline, CDR1 LNHNV and CDR2 YYDKDF (reference sequence). The CDR3 sequence is 14 residues long. V was trimmed by 2 bases and J by 6 bases, leaving 14 bases between them. CDR3 bases: TGTGCCACCAGCAGATCTCGGACTGGTCCCGAGCAGTACTTC. Its translation: CATSRSRTGPEQYF.

The V and J genes are TRBV5-1 and TRBJ1-4; D gene unclear. V was shortened by 1 base and J by 8 bases, with 12 bases between the two germline ends. CDR1 and CDR2 from the germline V gene are SGHRS and YFSETQ. The CDR3 is 14 amino acids. In DNA, the CDR3 is TGCGCCAGCAGCTTGCTGGCAGCGGGAGAAAAACTGTTTTTT. Translating gives CASSLLAAGEKLFF.

The chain joins TRBV5-1 to TRBJ2-1, with TRBD2 identical over 11 bases. CDR3 length: 15 amino acids. V lost 4 bases to trimming and J lost 5 bases; unmatched junction nucleotides: 5. Per germline, CDR1 SGHRS and CDR2 YFSETQ. This CDR3 is CASSGGLAGHNEQFF. CDR3 in DNA: TGCGCCAGCAGCGGTGGACTAGCGGGCCACAATGAGCAGTTCTTC.

This clone was counted only a few times. Other DNA sequences in the same sample also yield this CDR3. The CDR3 coding sequence is TGTGCCTGGAGCCGGGATAGCAATCAGCCCCAGCATTTT. Its translation is CAWSRDSNQPQHF. V usage is TRBV30 and J usage is TRBJ1-5; no clear D gene. Germline CDR1 and CDR2: GTSNPN and SVGIG (reference sequence). The V end was cut by 3 bases, the J end by 0 bases, with 6 bases between. The CDR3 totals 13 residues.

The chain links TRBV14 to TRBJ2-2, with a possible D match to TRBD1 (6 bases). This CDR3 has 17 amino acids. CDR1 is SGHDN and CDR2 is FVKESK in the germline V gene. Trimming cost V 0 bases and J 3 bases, with 14 bases left between them. The CDR3 DNA reads as TGTGCCAGCAGCCAAGAAGCCGCAGGGGTGTACACCGGGGAGCTGTTTTTT. This sequence encodes CASSQEAAGVYTGELFF.

This rearrangement joins TRBV7-9 to TRBJ1-1; 7 nucleotides line up with TRBD1. CDR1 is SEHNR and CDR2 is FQNEAQ in the germline V gene (reference sequence). V trimming: 4 bases; J trimming: 11 bases; junction bases outside the gene matches: 7. This CDR3 is 12 amino acids long. In DNA form, the CDR3 reads TGTGCCAGCAGCTCTCGGACAGGTCCGGCTTTCTTT. It codes for CASSSRTGPAFF.

The chain is built from TRBV14 and TRBJ1-1; 7 bases fit TRBD1. Per germline, CDR1 SGHDN and CDR2 FVKESK. The CDR3 loop spans 14 amino acids. Trimming at V came to 6 bases and at J to 5 bases, leaving 9 bases not matched to a gene. As DNA, the CDR3 is TGTGCCAGCAGTCACAGGGGCCAGTGGACTGAAGCTTTCTTT. Protein product: CASSHRGQWTEAFF.

This clone was seen more than once but under ten times. V and J are TRBV11-2 and TRBJ2-1; 7 bases agree with TRBD2. Germline V gives CDR1 SGHAT, CDR2 FQNNGV. V lost 2 bases and J lost 10; bases outside the gene matches: 2. The CDR3 totals 12 residues. The CDR3 reads CASSLSAGEQFF. CDR3 nucleotide sequence: TGTGCCAGCAGCTTATCAGCGGGAGAGCAGTTCTTC.

This clone has more than one count but fewer than ten. The J gene is TRBJ1-2, the V gene TRBV19; 9 bases fit TRBD1. After removal of 3 bases from V and 1 base from J, the junction contained 3 bases not matched to a gene. This CDR3 has 15 residues. Germline V gene data show CDR1 as LNHDA and CDR2 as SQIVND (reference sequence). CDR3 protein: CASSMDRGNNYGYTF. CDR3 sequence (DNA): TGTGCCAGTAGTATGGACAGGGGAAATAACTATGGCTACACCTTC.

About this clone: The sample has other DNA sequences that encode this CDR3 too. The rearrangement joins TRBV7-2 to TRBJ2-5; 14 positions agree with TRBD2. This CDR3 has 17 amino acids. Germline loops: CDR1 SGHTA, CDR2 FQGNSA. Trimming took 5 bases from V and 5 from J; bases not matched to a gene: 10. The CDR3 DNA follows: TGTGCCAGCAGCCTGGGGGGACTAGCGGGAGTAGGTGAGACCCAGTACTTC. The encoded protein is CASSLGGLAGVGETQYF.

The chain has TRBV7-9 and TRBJ2-1, with 11 bases lining up with TRBD2. The CDR3 sequence is 16 residues long. The J segment lost 8 bases and the V segment lost 1 base, leaving 7 bases of the junction unmatched. From germline, CDR1 is SEHNR and CDR2 FQNEAQ (reference sequence). The CDR3 DNA follows: TGTGCCAGCAGCTTAGGACTAGCGGGGCCTGGGGATGAGCAGTTCTTC. Protein product: CASSLGLAGPGDEQFF.

This clone occurred a few times. The rearrangement uses TRBV13 and TRBJ2-6; possibly TRBD1 for D (7 bases). Per the germline V gene, CDR1 is PRHDT and CDR2 is FYEKMQ (reference sequence). V lost 6 bases and J 3 bases, leaving 12 bases between the germline ends. This CDR3 contains 15 residues. CDR3 residues: CASRRRGHGANVLTF. CDR3 DNA sequence: TGTGCCAGCAGGAGGAGGGGGCATGGGGCCAACGTCCTGACTTTC.